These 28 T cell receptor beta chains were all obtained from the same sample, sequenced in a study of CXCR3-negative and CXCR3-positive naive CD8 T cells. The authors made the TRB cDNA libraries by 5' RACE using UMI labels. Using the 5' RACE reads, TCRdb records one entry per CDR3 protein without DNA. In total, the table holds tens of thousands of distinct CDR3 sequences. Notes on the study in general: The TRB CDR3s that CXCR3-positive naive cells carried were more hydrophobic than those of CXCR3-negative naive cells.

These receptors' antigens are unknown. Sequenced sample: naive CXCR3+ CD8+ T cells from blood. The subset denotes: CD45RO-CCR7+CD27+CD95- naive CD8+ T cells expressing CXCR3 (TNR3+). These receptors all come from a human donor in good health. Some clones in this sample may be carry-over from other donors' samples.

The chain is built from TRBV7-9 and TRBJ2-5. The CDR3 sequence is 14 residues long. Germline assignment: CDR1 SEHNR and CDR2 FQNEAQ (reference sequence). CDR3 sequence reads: CASSPDRYQETQYF.

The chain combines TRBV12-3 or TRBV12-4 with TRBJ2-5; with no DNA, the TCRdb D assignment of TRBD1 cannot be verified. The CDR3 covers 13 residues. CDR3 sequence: CASSWGGKETQYF.

CDR3 amino acids: CASSPRLAGGLKSYNEQFF. The chain joins TRBV13 to TRBJ2-1; the D gene TCRdb calls, TRBD2, cannot be checked with no DNA. CDR1 is PRHDT, CDR2 FYEKMQ, per germline (reference sequence). The CDR3 length is 19 residues.

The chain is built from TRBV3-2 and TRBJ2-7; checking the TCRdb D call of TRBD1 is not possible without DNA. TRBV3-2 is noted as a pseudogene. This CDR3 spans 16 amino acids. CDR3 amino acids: CASSQTPGYNAYEQYF.

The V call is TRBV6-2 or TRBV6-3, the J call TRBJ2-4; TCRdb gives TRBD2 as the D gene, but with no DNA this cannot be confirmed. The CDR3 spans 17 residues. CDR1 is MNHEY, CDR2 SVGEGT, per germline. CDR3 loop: CASAGLAGEVAKNIQYF.

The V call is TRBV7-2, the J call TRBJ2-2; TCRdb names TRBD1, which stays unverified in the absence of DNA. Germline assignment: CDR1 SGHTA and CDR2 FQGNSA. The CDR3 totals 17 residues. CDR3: CASSLAASREKTWELFF.

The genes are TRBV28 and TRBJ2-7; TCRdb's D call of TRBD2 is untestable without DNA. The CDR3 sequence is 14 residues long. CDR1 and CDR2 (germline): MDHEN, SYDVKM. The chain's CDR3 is CASTRLAGVNEQYF.

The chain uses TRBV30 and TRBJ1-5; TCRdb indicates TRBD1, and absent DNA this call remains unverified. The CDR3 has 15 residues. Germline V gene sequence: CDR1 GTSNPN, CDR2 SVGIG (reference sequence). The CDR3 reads CAWSVPGQGYQPQHF.

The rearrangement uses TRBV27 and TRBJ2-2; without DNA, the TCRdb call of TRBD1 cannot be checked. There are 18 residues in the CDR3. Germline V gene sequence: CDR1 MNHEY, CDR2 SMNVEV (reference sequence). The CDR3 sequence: CASSSRVISTTNTGELFF.

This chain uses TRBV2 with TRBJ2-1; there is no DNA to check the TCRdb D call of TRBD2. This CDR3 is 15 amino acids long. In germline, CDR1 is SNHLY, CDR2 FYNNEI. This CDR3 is CASSELGLARDEQFF. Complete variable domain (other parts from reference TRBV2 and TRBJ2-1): EPEVTQTPSHQVTQMGQEVILRCVPISNHLYFYWYRQILGQKVEFLVSFYNNEISEKSEIFDDQFSVERPDGSNFTLKIRSTKLEDSAMYFCASSELGLARDEQFFGPGTRLTVL.

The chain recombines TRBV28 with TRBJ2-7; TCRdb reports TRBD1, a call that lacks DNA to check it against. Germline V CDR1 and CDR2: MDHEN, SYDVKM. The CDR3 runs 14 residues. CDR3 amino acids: CASSLWEGAYEQYF.

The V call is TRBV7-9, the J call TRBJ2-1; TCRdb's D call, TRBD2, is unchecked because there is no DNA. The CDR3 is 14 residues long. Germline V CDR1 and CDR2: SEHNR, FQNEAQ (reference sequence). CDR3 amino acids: CASSLGLAPREQFF.

The CDR3 loop is CASSPLAWGSGELFF. J is TRBJ2-2 and V is TRBV14; absent DNA, TCRdb's TRBD1 call cannot be checked. The germline gives CDR1 SGHDN, CDR2 FVKESK. This CDR3 contains 15 residues.

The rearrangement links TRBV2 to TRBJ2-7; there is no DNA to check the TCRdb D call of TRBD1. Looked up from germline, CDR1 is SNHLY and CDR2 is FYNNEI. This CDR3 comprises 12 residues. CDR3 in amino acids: CAGGQGKYEQYF.

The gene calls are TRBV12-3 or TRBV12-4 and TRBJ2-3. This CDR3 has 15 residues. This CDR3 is CASSSSALPTDTQYF.

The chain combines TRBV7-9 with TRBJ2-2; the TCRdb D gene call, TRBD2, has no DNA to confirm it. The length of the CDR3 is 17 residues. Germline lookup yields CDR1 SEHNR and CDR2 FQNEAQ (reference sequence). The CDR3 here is CASSLPPGPRDTGELFF.

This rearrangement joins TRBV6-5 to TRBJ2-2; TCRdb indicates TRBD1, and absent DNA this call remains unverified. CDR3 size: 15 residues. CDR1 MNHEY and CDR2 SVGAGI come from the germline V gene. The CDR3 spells CASSYTQGIGGELFF.

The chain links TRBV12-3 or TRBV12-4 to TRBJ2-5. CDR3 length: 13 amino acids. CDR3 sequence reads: CASSLRGKETQYF.

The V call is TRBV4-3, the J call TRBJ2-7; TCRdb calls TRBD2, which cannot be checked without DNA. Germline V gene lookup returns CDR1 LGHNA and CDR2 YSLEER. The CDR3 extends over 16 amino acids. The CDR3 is CASSQDAADNSYEQYF.

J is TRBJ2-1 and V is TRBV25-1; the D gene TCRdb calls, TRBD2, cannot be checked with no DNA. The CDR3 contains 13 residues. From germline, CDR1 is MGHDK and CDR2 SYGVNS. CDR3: CASSGPGLPTENF. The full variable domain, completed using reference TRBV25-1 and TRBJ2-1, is EADIYQTPRYLVIGTGKKITLECSQTMGHDKMYWYQQDPGMELHLIHYSYGVNSTEKGDLSSESTVSRIRTEHFPLTLESARPSHTSQYLCASSGPGLPTENFGPGTRLTVL.

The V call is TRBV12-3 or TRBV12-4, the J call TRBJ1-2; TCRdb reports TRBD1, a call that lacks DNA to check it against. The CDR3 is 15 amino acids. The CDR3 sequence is CASSFPLPGGYGYTF.

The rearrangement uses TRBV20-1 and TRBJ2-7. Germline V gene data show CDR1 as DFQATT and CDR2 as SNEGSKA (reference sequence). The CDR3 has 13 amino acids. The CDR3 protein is CSARQGGYYEQYF.

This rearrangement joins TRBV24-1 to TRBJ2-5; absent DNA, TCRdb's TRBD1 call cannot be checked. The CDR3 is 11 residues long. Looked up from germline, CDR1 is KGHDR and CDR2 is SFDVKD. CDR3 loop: CATGGGETQYF.

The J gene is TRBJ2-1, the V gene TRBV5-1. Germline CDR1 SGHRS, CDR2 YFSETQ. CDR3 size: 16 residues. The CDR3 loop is CASSFVETLGLNEQFF.

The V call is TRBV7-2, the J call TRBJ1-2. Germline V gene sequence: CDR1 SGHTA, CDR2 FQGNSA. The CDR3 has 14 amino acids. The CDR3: CASSLALSGYGYTF.

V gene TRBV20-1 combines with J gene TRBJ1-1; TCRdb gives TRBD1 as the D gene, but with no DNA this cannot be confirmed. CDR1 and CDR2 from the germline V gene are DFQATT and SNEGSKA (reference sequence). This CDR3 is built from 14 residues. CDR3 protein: CSARDPGVDTEAFF.

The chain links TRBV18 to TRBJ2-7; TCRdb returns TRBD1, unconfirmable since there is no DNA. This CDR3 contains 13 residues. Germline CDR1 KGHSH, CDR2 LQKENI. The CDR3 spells CASSPGAGVEQYF.

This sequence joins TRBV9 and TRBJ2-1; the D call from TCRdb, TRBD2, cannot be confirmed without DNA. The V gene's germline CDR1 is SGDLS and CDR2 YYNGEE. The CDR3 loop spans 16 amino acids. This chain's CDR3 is CASSAGSGSSYNEQFF.